The 14 T cell receptor beta chains below come from one sample, sequenced in a study of cytomegalovirus exposure and HLA in healthy donors. Both 60 Vbeta primers and 13 Jbeta primers went into the PCR. Here immunoSEQ multiplex PCR was the method, and the copy in TCRdb shows in-frame clones only, minus some. The data contain more than 80,000 clones, just under 70% of them singletons. Material: PBMCs. These receptor sequences come from a man aged 50-59 years in good health and CMV-seronegative.

This rearrangement joins TRBV4-3 to TRBJ2-3, with 11 bases that match TRBD2. Unmatched junction bases numbered 0, after V lost 4 bases and J lost 3 bases. Germline CDR1 is LGHNA and CDR2 is YSLEER. The CDR3 is made up of 14 amino acids. Here the CDR3 reads CASSRTSGTDTQYF. The CDR3 DNA sequence: TGCGCCAGCAGCCGGACTAGCGGGACAGATACGCAGTATTTT.

The rearrangement joins TRBV30 to TRBJ1-1; TRBD1 aligns across 8 bases. This CDR3 is built from 12 residues. CDR1 and CDR2 from the germline V gene are GTSNPN and SVGIG (reference sequence). The V and J ends lost 4 bases and 10 bases, in that order; junction bases with no gene match: 8. CDR3 sequence: CAWISGGVRAFF. CDR3 coding DNA: TGTGCCTGGATCTCAGGGGGCGTTCGAGCTTTCTTT.

This chain uses TRBV28 with TRBJ1-6, with 7 bases identical to TRBD1. The V gene's germline CDR1 is MDHEN and CDR2 SYDVKM. The length of the CDR3 is 14 residues. V lost 5 bases to trimming and J lost 6 bases; unmatched junction nucleotides: 4. The CDR3 loop is CASSPGQSNSPLHF. CDR3 sequence (DNA): TGTGCCAGCAGTCCGGGACAGAGTAATTCACCCCTCCACTTT. The full variable domain, completed using reference TRBV28 and TRBJ1-6, is DVKVTQSSRYLVKRTGEKVFLECVQDMDHENMFWYRQDPGLGLRLIYFSYDVKMKEKGDIPEGYSVSREKKERFSLILESASTNQTSMYLCASSPGQSNSPLHFGNGTRLTVT.

V is TRBV9 and J is TRBJ2-7; D possibly corresponds to TRBD1 (6 bases). CDR1 is SGDLS and CDR2 is YYNGEE in the germline V gene. The CDR3 totals 13 residues. V lost 0 bases, J lost 5 bases, and 9 bases lay in between. The DNA for the CDR3 is TGTGCCAGCAGCGTAGCCAGGGGAGACGAGCAGTACTTC. Protein product: CASSVARGDEQYF.

The V gene is TRBV29-1, the J gene TRBJ2-1, with D tentatively TRBD1 (5 bases). The CDR3 consists of 13 residues. Trimming shortened V by 2 bases and J by 0 bases, and 5 bases separated the two germline ends. Germline CDR1 is SQVTM and CDR2 is ANQGSEA. The DNA for the CDR3 is TGCAGCGTTGAAAGGGGCTCCTACAATGAGCAGTTCTTC. Protein: CSVERGSYNEQFF.

The J gene is TRBJ2-7, the V gene TRBV12-5, with D possibly being TRBD1 (6 bases). The CDR3 loop spans 14 amino acids. Germline V gene data show CDR1 as LGHNT and CDR2 as FRNRAP. The V end was cut by 7 bases, the J end by 3 bases, with 16 bases between. CDR3 in DNA: TGTGCTAGTGCCAAGAGCGCGGACAGCTACGAGCAGTACGTC. Protein: CASAKSADSYEQYV.

The V call is TRBV11-3, the J call TRBJ1-4; unclear D gene. The V end was cut by 2 bases, the J end by 7 bases, with 8 bases between. Germline V gene data show CDR1 as SGHNT and CDR2 as YENEEA. This CDR3 has 13 amino acids. The CDR3 loop reads CASSLSEGEKLFF. The CDR3 DNA reads as TGTGCCAGCAGCTTATCGGAGGGTGAAAAACTGTTTTTT.

As regards this clone: Other DNA sequences in this specimen translate into the identical CDR3. This chain joins TRBV5-1 and TRBJ1-4; 7 nucleotides align to TRBD1. The V segment lost 3 bases and the J segment 3 bases; nucleotides outside the gene matches: 2. Germline V gives CDR1 SGHRS, CDR2 YFSETQ. The CDR3 is 14 residues long. Here the CDR3 reads CASSSGTANEKLFF. The CDR3 DNA reads as TGCGCCAGCAGCTCCGGGACAGCTAATGAAAAACTGTTTTTT.

The chain is built from TRBV7-9 and TRBJ2-5, with 7 positions matching TRBD2. Trimming at V came to 5 bases and at J to 5 bases, leaving 14 bases not matched to a gene. The CDR3 consists of 16 residues. Per germline, CDR1 SEHNR and CDR2 FQNEAQ (reference sequence). The CDR3 sequence is CASSPTLWQGGETQYF. In DNA form, the CDR3 reads TGTGCCAGCAGCCCAACCCTGTGGCAGGGAGGGGAGACCCAGTACTTC. Drawing the rest from reference TRBV7-9 and TRBJ2-5, the complete variable domain is DTGVSQNPRHKITKRGQNVTFRCDPISEHNRLYWYRQTLGQGPEFLTYFQNEAQLEKSRLLSDRFSAERPKGSFSTLEIQRTEQGDSAMYLCASSPTLWQGGETQYFGPGTRLLVL.

The chain carries TRBV30 and TRBJ1-4; D possibly corresponds to TRBD1 (6 bases). CDR1 is GTSNPN and CDR2 is SVGIG in the germline V gene (reference sequence). Between the trimmed V and J ends, which lost 5 bases and 4 bases, there was a span of 11 bases. CDR3 length: 13 residues. The DNA of the CDR3 is TGTGCCTGGGAGACAGGCGTTAATGAAAAACTGTTTTTT. Its translation is CAWETGVNEKLFF.

The chain recombines TRBV28 with TRBJ2-5; D possibly corresponds to TRBD1 (6 bases). Per the germline V gene, CDR1 is MDHEN and CDR2 is SYDVKM. V was trimmed by 8 bases and J by 1 base, leaving 8 bases between them. The CDR3 covers 12 residues. CDR3 sequence (DNA): TGTGCCAGCGGACAGACCCAAGAGACCCAGTACTTC. Encoded protein: CASGQTQETQYF. Full variable domain (rest looked up from reference TRBV28 and TRBJ2-5): DVKVTQSSRYLVKRTGEKVFLECVQDMDHENMFWYRQDPGLGLRLIYFSYDVKMKEKGDIPEGYSVSREKKERFSLILESASTNQTSMYLCASGQTQETQYFGPGTRLLVL.

The chain carries TRBV30 and TRBJ2-7, with 7 bases aligning to TRBD2. With V trimmed by 2 bases and J by 4 bases, 5 bases remained unmatched. The germline CDR1 and CDR2 sequences are GTSNPN and SVGIG (reference sequence). This CDR3 has 13 residues. CDR3 DNA: TGTGCCTGGAGTATAGCGGGTGGATACGAGCAGTACGTC. Its protein is CAWSIAGGYEQYV.

The chain uses TRBV19 and TRBJ1-2, with a weak D call TRBD1 (6 bases). The CDR3 sequence is 14 residues long. The V gene lost 5 bases and the J gene lost 4 bases, with 14 bases spanning the gap. Germline CDR1 LNHDA, CDR2 SQIVND (reference sequence). The CDR3 nucleotides read TGTGCCAGTAGTTTTAGGGACACCCTCTATGGCTACACCTTC. Its protein product is CASSFRDTLYGYTF.

The V gene is TRBV7-9, the J gene TRBJ1-1, with D perhaps TRBD1 (5 bases). V lost 7 bases and J lost 1, with 16 bases in between. The CDR3 extends over 15 amino acids. Per the germline V gene, CDR1 is SEHNR and CDR2 is FQNEAQ (reference sequence). CDR3 residues: CASISGTGANTEAFF. Here the CDR3 DNA reads TGTGCCAGCATTTCGGGGACGGGAGCGAACACTGAAGCTTTCTTT.